This entry lists 17 T cell receptor beta chains sequenced from one sample in a study of cytomegalovirus exposure and HLA in healthy donors. 13 Jbeta primers and 60 Vbeta primers were used for the PCR. Only in-frame clones appear in the TCRdb table, and some are missing; sequencing was by immunoSEQ multiplex PCR. The sample lists over 90,000 clones; over 65% were seen once. Sequenced input: PBMCs. These TCRs come from a man aged 35-49 years in good health and CMV-seronegative.

Comments on this clone: In the same sample, other DNA sequences code for this CDR3. The gene calls are TRBV9 and TRBJ1-1; D might be TRBD1 (6 bases). Germline CDR1 and CDR2: SGDLS and YYNGEE. The CDR3 is 16 amino acids. The V and J ends lost 2 bases and 5 bases respectively, with 19 bases between them. CDR3 sequence reads: CASSVGLQGGGTEAFF. CDR3 in DNA: TGTGCCAGCAGCGTGGGACTACAGGGAGGGGGAACTGAAGCTTTCTTT.

The chain joins TRBV6-6 to TRBJ2-3, with D possibly matching TRBD2 (5 bases). The V and J ends lost 6 bases and 2 bases respectively, with 9 bases between them. This CDR3 comprises 13 residues. CDR1 is MNHNY, CDR2 SVGAGI, per germline (reference sequence). CDR3 nucleotide sequence: TGTGCCAGCAGCCGGGATTTCACAGATACGCAGTATTTT. Its protein product is CASSRDFTDTQYF.

The rearrangement links TRBV7-3 to TRBJ2-3; 7 bases match TRBD2. V was pared by 2 bases and J by 0 bases, with 2 bases of the junction left unmatched. This CDR3 is built from 15 residues. Germline V gene data show CDR1 as SGHTA and CDR2 as FQGTGA. This CDR3 is CASSLVGGSTDTQYF. The CDR3 nucleotides are TGTGCCAGCAGCTTAGTCGGGGGGAGCACAGATACGCAGTATTTT. Looking up the rest from reference TRBV7-3 and TRBJ2-3 gives the full variable domain: GAGVSQTPSNKVTEKGKYVELRCDPISGHTALYWYRQSLGQGPEFLIYFQGTGAADDSGLPNDRFFAVRPEGSVSTLKIQRTERGDSAVYLCASSLVGGSTDTQYFGPGTRLTVL.

The CDR3, as DNA: TGCGCCAGCAGTGGGGGGACAGGGCCGACTGAAGCTTTCTTT. It is translated as CASSGGTGPTEAFF. J is TRBJ1-1 and V is TRBV10-1; TRBD1 agrees at 9 bases. In germline, CDR1 is WNHNN, CDR2 SYGVQD (reference sequence). The J segment lost 5 bases and the V segment lost 4 bases, leaving 5 bases of the junction unmatched. This CDR3 comprises 14 residues.

This chain uses TRBV10-3 with TRBJ2-3, with TRBD1 matching over 7 bases. The CDR3 extends over 13 amino acids. After removal of 7 bases from V and 4 bases from J, the junction contained 5 bases not matched to a gene. Germline CDR1 and CDR2: ENHRY and SYGVKD. For the CDR3, the DNA is TGTGCCATCAATATACAGGGGTCAGATACGCAGTATTTT. Amino acid sequence: CAINIQGSDTQYF.

The chain has TRBV7-9 and TRBJ1-4; maybe TRBD1 (6 bases). This CDR3 region has 14 residues. The V gene lost 3 bases and the J gene lost 7 bases, with 12 bases spanning the gap. Germline V lookup: CDR1 SEHNR, CDR2 FQNEAQ (reference sequence). The CDR3, as DNA: TGTGCCAGCAGCTTTACAGGGTCGGGTGAAAAACTGTTTTTT. Its protein product is CASSFTGSGEKLFF.

The V call is TRBV30, the J call TRBJ2-1, with D possibly matching TRBD1 (5 bases). The V gene's germline CDR1 is GTSNPN and CDR2 SVGIG (reference sequence). This CDR3 has 11 amino acids. Trimming left V 3 bases short and J 14 bases short, with 14 bases between. CDR3 amino acids: CAWRKGYEEFF. CDR3 nucleotides: TGTGCCTGGAGAAAGGGGTATGAAGAGTTCTTC.

The V and J genes are TRBV10-3 and TRBJ2-3; 8 bases match TRBD1. Trimming at V came to 11 bases and at J to 0 bases, leaving 19 bases not matched to a gene. CDR1 is ENHRY and CDR2 is SYGVKD in the germline V gene. This CDR3 region has 18 residues. This CDR3 reads CAAGRGPVGDSSTDTQYF. The CDR3 DNA reads TGTGCCGCGGGCAGGGGGCCGGTTGGGGACTCTAGCACAGATACGCAGTATTTT.

In DNA, the CDR3 is TGTGCCAGCAGCGACGGACAGGTTGGCTACACCTTC. This translates into CASSDGQVGYTF. V gene TRBV2 combines with J gene TRBJ1-2; TRBD1 aligns across 7 bases. V dropped 6 bases and J dropped 7; count of bases not matched to a gene: 5. From germline, CDR1 is SNHLY and CDR2 FYNNEI. The CDR3 length is 12 residues.

The chain's CDR3 is CASSEASRGAQPQHF. The CDR3 DNA sequence: TGTGCCAGCAGTGAAGCGAGTCGGGGGGCTCAGCCCCAGCATTTT. The chain couples TRBV6-1 to TRBJ1-5; TRBD1 is a possible D gene (6 bases). This CDR3 has 15 residues. V shed 0 bases and J shed 6 bases, with 12 bases lying between them. The germline CDR1 and CDR2 sequences are MNHNS and SASEGT.

This rearrangement joins TRBV5-4 to TRBJ1-4, with TRBD1 matching over 10 bases. V lost 4 bases, J lost 7 bases, and 7 bases stayed unmatched. CDR1 is SGHNT and CDR2 is YYREEE in the germline V gene (reference sequence). The CDR3 spans 15 residues. CDR3 loop: CASSRSRDRGEKLFF. The DNA of the CDR3 is TGTGCCAGCAGCAGAAGCCGGGACAGGGGTGAAAAACTGTTTTTT.

The rearrangement uses TRBV10-1 and TRBJ1-1; 7 nucleotides align to TRBD1. V was clipped by 5 bases and J by 5 bases; unmatched bases: 2. Germline CDR1 is WNHNN and CDR2 is SYGVQD (reference sequence). The CDR3 covers 12 residues. The CDR3 sequence is CASSTGATEAFF. DNA of the CDR3: TGCGCCAGCAGTACAGGGGCTACTGAAGCTTTCTTT.

This sequence joins TRBV11-3 and TRBJ2-1; possible D gene TRBD1, 5 bases. The CDR3 has 14 amino acids. Germline V gene data show CDR1 as SGHNT and CDR2 as YENEEA. Trimming left V 4 bases short and J 6 bases short, with 13 bases between. DNA for the CDR3: TGTGCCAGCAGCTCGTGGACCCAGGGCAATGAGCAGTTCTTC. It specifies CASSSWTQGNEQFF.

This clone was counted a single time. The chain is built from TRBV6-1 and TRBJ1-2; D call uncertain. Germline V gene lookup returns CDR1 MNHNS and CDR2 SASEGT. CDR3 size: 13 residues. V lost 5 bases, J lost 5 bases, and 12 bases lay in between. The CDR3 DNA sequence: TGTGCCAGCAGTTCTGTGAACTTGTATGGCTACACCTTC. It encodes CASSSVNLYGYTF.

The chain joins TRBV5-4 to TRBJ2-7; D may be TRBD1 (6 bases). CDR1 is SGHNT and CDR2 is YYREEE in the germline V gene (reference sequence). The V end lost 3 bases, the J end lost 7 bases, and 14 bases lay between the germline ends. The CDR3 contains 13 residues. Here the CDR3 DNA reads TGTGCCAGCAGCTCTCCACAGGGAAAGGAGCAGTACTTC. Translating it yields CASSSPQGKEQYF. The full variable domain, rest sourced from reference TRBV5-4 and TRBJ2-7, is ETGVTQSPTHLIKTRGQQVTLRCSSQSGHNTVSWYQQALGQGPQFIFQYYREEENGRGNFPPRFSGLQFPNYSSELNVNALELDDSALYLCASSSPQGKEQYFGPGTRLTVT.

This chain joins TRBV5-1 and TRBJ2-5, with D perhaps matching TRBD2 (5 bases). V shed 0 bases and J shed 5 bases, with 11 bases lying between them. There are 14 residues in the CDR3. Per the germline V gene, CDR1 is SGHRS and CDR2 is YFSETQ. This chain's CDR3 is CASSLEGGEETQYF. CDR3 coding DNA: TGCGCCAGCAGCTTGGAGGGTGGGGAGGAGACCCAGTACTTC.

This rearrangement joins TRBV7-9 to TRBJ1-1, with a tentative D call TRBD1 (6 bases). From germline, CDR1 is SEHNR and CDR2 FQNEAQ (reference sequence). V was clipped by 2 bases and J by 3 bases, with 19 bases between them. The CDR3 extends over 17 amino acids. DNA for the CDR3: TGTGCCAGCAGCTTAAGTTTTCAGGGGCAGACACACACTGAAGCTTTCTTT. Residues: CASSLSFQGQTHTEAFF.